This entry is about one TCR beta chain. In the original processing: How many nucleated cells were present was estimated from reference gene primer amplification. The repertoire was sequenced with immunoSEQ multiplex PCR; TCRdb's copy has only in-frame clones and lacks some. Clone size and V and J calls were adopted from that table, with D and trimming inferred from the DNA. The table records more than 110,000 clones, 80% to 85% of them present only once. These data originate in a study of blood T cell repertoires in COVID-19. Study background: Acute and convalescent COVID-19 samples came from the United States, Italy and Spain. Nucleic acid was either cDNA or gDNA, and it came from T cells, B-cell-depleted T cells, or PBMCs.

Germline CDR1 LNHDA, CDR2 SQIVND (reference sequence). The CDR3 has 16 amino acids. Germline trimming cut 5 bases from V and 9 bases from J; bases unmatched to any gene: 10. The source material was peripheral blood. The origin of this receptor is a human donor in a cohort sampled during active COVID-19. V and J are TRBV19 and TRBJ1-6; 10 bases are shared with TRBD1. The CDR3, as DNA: TGTGCCAGTAGTCGACAGGGGGCCATCCCCCCTTCACCCCTCCACTTT. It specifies CASSRQGAIPPSPLHF.